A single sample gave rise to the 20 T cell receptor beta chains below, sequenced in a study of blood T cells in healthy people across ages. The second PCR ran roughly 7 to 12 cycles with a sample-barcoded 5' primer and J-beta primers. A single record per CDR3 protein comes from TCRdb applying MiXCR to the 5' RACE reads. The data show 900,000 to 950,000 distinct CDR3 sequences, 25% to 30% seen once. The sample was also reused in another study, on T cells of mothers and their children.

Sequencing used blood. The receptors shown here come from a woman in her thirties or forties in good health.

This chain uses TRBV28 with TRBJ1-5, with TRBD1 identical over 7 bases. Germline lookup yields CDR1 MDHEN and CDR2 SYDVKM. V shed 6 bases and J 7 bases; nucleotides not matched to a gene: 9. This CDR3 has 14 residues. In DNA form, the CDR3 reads TGTGCCAGCAGGGCAGGGGGTGAAGGACAGCCCCAGCATTTT. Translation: CASRAGGEGQPQHF.

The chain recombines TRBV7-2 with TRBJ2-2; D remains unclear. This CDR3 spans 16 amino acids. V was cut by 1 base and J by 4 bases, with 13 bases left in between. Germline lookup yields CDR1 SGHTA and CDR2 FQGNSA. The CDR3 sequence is CASSLVEVGSTGELFF. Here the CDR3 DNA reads TGTGCCAGCAGCTTAGTGGAAGTCGGTAGCACCGGGGAGCTGTTTTTT.

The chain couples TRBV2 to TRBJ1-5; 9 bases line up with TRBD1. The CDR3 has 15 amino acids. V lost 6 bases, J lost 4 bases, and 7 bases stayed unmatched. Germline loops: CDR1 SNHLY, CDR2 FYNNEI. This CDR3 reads CASRGGTGSNQPQHF. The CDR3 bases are TGTGCCAGCAGGGGAGGGACAGGGTCAAATCAGCCCCAGCATTTT. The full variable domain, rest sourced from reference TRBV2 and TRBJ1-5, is EPEVTQTPSHQVTQMGQEVILRCVPISNHLYFYWYRQILGQKVEFLVSFYNNEISEKSEIFDDQFSVERPDGSNFTLKIRSTKLEDSAMYFCASRGGTGSNQPQHFGDGTRLSIL.

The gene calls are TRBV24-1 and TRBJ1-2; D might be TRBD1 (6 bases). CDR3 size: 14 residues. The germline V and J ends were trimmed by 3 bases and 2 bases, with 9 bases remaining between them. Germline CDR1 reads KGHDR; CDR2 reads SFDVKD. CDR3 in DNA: TGTGCCACCAGTGATCCCAGGGGCAACTATGGCTACACCTTC. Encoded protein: CATSDPRGNYGYTF.

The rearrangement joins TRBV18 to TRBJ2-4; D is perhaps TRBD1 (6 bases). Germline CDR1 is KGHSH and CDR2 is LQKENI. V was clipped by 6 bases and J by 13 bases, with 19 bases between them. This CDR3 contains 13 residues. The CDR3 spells CASSPGVSDEQYF. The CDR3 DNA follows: TGTGCCAGCTCCCCAGGGGTATCGGATGAGCAGTACTTC.

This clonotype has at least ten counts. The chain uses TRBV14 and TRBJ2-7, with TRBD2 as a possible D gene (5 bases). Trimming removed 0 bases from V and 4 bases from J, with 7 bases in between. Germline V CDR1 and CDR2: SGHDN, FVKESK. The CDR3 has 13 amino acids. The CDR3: CASSQDAGYEQYF. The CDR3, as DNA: TGTGCCAGCAGCCAAGATGCGGGTTACGAGCAGTACTTC. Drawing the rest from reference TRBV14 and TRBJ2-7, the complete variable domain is EAGVTQFPSHSVIEKGQTVTLRCDPISGHDNLYWYRRVMGKEIKFLLHFVKESKQDESGMPNNRFLAERTGGTYSTLKVQPAELEDSGVYFCASSQDAGYEQYFGPGTRLTVT.

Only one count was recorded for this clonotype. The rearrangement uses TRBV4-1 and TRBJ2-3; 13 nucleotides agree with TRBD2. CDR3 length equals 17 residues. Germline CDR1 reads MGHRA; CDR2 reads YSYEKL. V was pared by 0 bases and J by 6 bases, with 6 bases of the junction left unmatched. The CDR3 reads CASSQEDGLAGADTQYF. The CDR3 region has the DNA TGCGCCAGCAGCCAAGAGGATGGACTAGCGGGAGCGGATACGCAGTATTTT.

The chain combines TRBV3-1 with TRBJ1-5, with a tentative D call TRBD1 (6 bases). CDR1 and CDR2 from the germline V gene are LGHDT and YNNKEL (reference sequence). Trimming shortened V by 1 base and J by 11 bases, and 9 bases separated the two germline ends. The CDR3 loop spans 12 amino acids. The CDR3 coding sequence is TGTGCCAGCAGCCAAGCGTCAGGGGCCCAGCATTTT. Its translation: CASSQASGAQHF.

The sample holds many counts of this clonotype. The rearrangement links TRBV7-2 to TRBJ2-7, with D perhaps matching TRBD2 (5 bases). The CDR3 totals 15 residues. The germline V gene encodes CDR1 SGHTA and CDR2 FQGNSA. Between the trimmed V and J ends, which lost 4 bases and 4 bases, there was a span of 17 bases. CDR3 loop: CASSSRDLSKYEQYF. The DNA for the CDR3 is TGTGCCAGCAGCTCCCGGGATCTCTCTAAATACGAGCAGTACTTC.

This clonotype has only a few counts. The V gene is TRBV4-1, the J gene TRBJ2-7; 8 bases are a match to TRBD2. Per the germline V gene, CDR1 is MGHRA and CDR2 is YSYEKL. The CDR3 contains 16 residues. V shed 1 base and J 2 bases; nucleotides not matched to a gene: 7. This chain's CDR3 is CASSQAGAGGTYEQYF. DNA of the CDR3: TGCGCCAGCAGCCAAGCTGGGGCGGGGGGTACCTACGAGCAGTACTTC.

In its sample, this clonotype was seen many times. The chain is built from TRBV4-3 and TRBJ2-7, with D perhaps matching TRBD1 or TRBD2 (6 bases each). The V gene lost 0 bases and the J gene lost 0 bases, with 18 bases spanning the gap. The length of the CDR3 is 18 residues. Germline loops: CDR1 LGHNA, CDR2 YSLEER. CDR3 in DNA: TGCGCCAGCAGCCAAGATCTGGGAGGACAGATTAGCTCCTACGAGCAGTACTTC. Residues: CASSQDLGGQISSYEQYF.

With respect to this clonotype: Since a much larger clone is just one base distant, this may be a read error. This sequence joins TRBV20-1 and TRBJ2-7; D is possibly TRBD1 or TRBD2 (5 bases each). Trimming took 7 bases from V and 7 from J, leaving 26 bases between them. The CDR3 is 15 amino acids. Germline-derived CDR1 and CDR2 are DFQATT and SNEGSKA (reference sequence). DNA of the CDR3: TGCAGTGTGAGGGGAACGAGTCTCTCCTACAATGAGCAGTACTTC. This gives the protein CSVRGTSLSYNEQYF.

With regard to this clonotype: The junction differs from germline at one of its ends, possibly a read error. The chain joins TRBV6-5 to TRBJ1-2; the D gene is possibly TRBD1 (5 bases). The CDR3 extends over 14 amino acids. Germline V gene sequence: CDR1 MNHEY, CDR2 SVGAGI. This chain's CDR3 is CASSYGRANYGYTF. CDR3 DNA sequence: TGTGCCAGTAGTTACGGCAGGGCTAACTATGGCTACACCTTC.

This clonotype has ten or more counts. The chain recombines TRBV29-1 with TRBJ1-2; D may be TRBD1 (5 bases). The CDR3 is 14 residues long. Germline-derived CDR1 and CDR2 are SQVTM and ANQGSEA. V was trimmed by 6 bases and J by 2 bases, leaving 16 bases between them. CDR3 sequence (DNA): TGCAGCGTAGACATCGGGACCTCAAACTATGGCTACACCTTC. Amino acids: CSVDIGTSNYGYTF. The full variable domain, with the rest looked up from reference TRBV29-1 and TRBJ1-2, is SAVISQKPSRDICQRGTSLTIQCQVDSQVTMMFWYRQQPGQSLTLIATANQGSEATYESGFVIDKFPISRPNLTFSTLTVSNMSPEDSSIYLCSVDIGTSNYGYTFGSGTRLTVV.

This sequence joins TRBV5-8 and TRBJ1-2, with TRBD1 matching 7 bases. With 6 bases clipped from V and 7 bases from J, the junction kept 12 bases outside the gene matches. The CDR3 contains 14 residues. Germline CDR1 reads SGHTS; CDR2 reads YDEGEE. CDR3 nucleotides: TGTGCCAGCACCAGGGGGGCAGTCGTGACTGGCTACACCTTC. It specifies CASTRGAVVTGYTF.

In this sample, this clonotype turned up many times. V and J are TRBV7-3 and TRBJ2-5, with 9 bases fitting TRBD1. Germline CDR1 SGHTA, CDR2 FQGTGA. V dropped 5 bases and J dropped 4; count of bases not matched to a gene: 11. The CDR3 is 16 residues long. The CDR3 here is CASSLRGTGGPETQYF. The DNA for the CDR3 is TGTGCCAGCAGCCTAAGGGGTACAGGGGGCCCAGAGACCCAGTACTTC.

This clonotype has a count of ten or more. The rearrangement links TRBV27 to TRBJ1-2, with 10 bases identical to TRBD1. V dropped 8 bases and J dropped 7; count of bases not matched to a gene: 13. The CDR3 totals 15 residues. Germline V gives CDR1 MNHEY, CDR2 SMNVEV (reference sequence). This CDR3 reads CASRRQGASVGGYTF. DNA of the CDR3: TGTGCCAGCCGCAGACAGGGGGCGAGTGTAGGTGGCTACACCTTC.

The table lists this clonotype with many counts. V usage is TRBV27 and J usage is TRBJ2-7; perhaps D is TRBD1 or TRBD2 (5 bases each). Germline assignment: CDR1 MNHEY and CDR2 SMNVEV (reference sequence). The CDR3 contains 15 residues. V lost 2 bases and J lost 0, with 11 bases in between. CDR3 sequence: CASSLIGTNSYEQYF. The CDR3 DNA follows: TGTGCCAGCAGTTTAATAGGGACCAACTCCTACGAGCAGTACTTC.

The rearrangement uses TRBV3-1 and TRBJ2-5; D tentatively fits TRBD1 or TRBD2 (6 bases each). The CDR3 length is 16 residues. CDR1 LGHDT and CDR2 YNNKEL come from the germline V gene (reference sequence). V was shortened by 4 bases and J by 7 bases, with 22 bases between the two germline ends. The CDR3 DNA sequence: TGTGCCAGCAGCCCTCGCATGTTAGGGGGGCTTCGGACCCAGTACTTC. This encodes CASSPRMLGGLRTQYF.

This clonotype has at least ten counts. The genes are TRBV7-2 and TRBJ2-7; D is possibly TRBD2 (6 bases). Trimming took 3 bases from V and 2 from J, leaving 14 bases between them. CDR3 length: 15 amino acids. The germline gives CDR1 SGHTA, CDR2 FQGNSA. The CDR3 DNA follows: TGTGCCAGCAGCTTGTCGAAGGGACTCACCTACGAGCAGTACTTC. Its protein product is CASSLSKGLTYEQYF.